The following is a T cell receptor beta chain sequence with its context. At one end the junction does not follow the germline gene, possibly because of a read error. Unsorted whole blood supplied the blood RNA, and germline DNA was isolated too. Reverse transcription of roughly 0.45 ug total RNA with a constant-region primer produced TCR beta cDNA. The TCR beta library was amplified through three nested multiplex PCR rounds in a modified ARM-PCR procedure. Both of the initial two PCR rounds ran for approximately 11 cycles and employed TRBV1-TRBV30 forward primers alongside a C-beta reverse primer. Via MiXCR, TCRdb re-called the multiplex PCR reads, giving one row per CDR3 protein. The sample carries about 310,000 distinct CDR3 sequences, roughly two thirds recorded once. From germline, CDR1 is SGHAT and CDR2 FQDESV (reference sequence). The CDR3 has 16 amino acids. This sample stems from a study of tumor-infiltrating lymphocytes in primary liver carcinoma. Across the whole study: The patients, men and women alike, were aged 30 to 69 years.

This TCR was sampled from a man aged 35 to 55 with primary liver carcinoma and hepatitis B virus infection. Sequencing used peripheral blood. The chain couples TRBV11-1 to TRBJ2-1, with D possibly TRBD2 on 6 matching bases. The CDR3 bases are TGCGCCAGCATAAAAAAGATGAGGATAGGAGGGGATGAGCAGTTCTTC. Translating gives CASIKKMRIGGDEQFF.